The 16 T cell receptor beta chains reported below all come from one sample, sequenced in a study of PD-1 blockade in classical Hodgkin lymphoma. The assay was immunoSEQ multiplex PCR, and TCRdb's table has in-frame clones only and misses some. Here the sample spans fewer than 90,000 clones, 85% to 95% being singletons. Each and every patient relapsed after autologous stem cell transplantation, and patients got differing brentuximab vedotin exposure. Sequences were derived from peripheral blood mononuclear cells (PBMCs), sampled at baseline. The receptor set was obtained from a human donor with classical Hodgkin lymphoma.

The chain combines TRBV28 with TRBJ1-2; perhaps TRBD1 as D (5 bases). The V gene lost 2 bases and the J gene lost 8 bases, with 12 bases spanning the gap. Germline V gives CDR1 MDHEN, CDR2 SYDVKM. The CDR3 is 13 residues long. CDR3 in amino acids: CASSLGTPAGYTF. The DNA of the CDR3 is TGTGCCAGCAGTTTAGGGACTCCCGCGGGCTACACCTTC.

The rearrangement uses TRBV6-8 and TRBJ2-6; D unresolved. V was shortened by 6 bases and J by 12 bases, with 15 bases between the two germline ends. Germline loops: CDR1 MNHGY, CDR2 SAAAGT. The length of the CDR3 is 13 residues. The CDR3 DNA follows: TGTGCCAGCAGCCCCGCTGAAAACGGCGTCCTGACTTTC. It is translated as CASSPAENGVLTF.

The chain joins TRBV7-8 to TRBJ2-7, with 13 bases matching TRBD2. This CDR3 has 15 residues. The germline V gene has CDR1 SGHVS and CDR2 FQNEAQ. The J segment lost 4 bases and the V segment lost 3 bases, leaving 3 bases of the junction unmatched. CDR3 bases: TGTGCCAGCAGCTTGGGACTAGCGGGGAAATACGAGCAGTACTTC. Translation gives CASSLGLAGKYEQYF. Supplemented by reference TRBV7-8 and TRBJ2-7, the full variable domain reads GAGVSQSPRYKVAKRGQDVALRCDPISGHVSLFWYQQALGQGPEFLTYFQNEAQLDKSGLPSDRFFAERPEGSVSTLKIQRTQQEDSAVYLCASSLGLAGKYEQYFGPGTRLTVT.

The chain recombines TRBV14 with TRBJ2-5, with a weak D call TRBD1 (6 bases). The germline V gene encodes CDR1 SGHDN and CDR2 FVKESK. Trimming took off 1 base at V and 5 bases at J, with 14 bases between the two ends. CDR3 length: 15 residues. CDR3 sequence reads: CASSQASGVGETQYF. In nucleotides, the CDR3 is TGTGCCAGCAGCCAAGCCTCAGGGGTCGGGGAGACCCAGTACTTC. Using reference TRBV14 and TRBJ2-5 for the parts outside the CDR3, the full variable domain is EAGVTQFPSHSVIEKGQTVTLRCDPISGHDNLYWYRRVMGKEIKFLLHFVKESKQDESGMPNNRFLAERTGGTYSTLKVQPAELEDSGVYFCASSQASGVGETQYFGPGTRLLVL.

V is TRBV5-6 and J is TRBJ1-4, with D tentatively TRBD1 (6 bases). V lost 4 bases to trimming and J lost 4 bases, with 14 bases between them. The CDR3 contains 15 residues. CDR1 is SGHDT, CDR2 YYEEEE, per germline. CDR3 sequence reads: CASSTPDSLNEKLFF. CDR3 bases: TGTGCCAGCAGCACCCCGGACAGCCTTAATGAAAAACTGTTTTTT.

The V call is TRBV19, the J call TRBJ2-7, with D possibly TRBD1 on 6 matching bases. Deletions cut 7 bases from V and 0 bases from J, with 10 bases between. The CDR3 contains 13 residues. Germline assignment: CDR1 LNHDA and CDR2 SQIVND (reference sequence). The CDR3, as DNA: TGTGCCAGTAAGGCAGGGGACTCCTACGAGCAGTACTTC. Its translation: CASKAGDSYEQYF.

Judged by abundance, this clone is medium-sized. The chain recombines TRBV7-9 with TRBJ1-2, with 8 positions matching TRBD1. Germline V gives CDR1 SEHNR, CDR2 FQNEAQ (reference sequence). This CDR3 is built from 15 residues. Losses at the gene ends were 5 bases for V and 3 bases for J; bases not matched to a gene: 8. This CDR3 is CASSPTTGADYGYTF. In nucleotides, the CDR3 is TGTGCCAGCAGCCCGACGACAGGGGCTGACTATGGCTACACCTTC.

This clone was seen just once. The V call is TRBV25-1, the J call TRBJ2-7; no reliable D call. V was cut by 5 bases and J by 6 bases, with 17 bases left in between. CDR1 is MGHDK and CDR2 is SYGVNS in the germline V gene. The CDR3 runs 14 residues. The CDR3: CASSPPARVFEQYF. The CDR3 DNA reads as TGTGCCAGCAGTCCCCCAGCTAGGGTGTTCGAGCAGTACTTC.

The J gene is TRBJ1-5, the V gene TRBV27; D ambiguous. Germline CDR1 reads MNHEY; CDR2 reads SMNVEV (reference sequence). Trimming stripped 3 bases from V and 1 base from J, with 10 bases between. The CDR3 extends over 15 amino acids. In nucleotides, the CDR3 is TGTGCCAGCAGTTTTCTTCCAGGCAGCAATCAGCCCCAGCATTTT. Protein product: CASSFLPGSNQPQHF.

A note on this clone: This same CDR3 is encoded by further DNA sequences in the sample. The CDR3 DNA is TGTGCCAGCAGCCTGAACGGAAATCAGCCCCAGCATTTT. This sequence encodes CASSLNGNQPQHF. The chain recombines TRBV5-4 with TRBJ1-5; D is uncertain. The CDR3 loop spans 13 amino acids. CDR1 is SGHNT and CDR2 is YYREEE in the germline V gene (reference sequence). Trimming cost V 4 bases and J 4 bases, with 9 bases left between them.

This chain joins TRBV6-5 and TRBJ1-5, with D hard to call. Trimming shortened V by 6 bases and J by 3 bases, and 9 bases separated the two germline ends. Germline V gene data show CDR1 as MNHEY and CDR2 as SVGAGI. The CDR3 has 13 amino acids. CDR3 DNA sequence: TGTGCCAGCAGAACGGGGTCCAATCAGCCCCAGCATTTT. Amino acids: CASRTGSNQPQHF.

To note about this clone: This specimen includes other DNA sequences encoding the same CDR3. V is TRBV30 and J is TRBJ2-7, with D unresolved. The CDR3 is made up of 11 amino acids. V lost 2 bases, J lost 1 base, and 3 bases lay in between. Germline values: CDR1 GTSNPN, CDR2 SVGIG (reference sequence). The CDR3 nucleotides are TGTGCCTGGAGTCGTTCCTACGAGCAGTACTTC. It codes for CAWSRSYEQYF.

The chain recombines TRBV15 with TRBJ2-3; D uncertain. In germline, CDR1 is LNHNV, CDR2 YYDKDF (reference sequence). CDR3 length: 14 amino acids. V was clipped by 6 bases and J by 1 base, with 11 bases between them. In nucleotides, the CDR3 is TGTGCCACCAGTCCAGGACGCCGCACAGATACGCAGTATTTT. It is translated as CATSPGRRTDTQYF.

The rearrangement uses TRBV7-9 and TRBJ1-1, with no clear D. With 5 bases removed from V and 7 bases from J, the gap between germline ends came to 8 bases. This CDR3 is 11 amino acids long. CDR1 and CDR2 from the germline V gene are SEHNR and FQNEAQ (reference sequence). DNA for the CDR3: TGTGCCAGCAGCCGCCAAGTTGAAGCTTTCTTT. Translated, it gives CASSRQVEAFF. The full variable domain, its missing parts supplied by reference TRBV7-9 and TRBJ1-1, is DTGVSQNPRHKITKRGQNVTFRCDPISEHNRLYWYRQTLGQGPEFLTYFQNEAQLEKSRLLSDRFSAERPKGSFSTLEIQRTEQGDSAMYLCASSRQVEAFFGQGTRLTVV.

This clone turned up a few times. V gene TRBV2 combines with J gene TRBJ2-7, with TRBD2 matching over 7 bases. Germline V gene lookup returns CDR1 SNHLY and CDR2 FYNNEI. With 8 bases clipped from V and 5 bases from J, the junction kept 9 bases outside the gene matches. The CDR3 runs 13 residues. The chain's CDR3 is CASGGVYSDEQYF. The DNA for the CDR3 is TGTGCCAGCGGGGGGGTTTATTCAGACGAGCAGTACTTC.

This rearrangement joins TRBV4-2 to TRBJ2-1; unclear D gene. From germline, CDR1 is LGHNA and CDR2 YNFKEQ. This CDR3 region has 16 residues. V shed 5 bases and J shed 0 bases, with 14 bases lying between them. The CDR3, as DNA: TGTGCCAGCAGCTTCAACCTCATAGCCTCCTACAATGAGCAGTTCTTC. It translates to CASSFNLIASYNEQFF.